This TCR beta chain is from a study of shared clonotypes between healthy human individuals. The CDR3 consists of 15 residues. Losses at the gene ends were 2 bases for V and 2 bases for J; bases not matched to a gene: 3. CDR1 is MNHEY, CDR2 SVGAGI, per germline. The repertoire was sequenced with immunoSEQ multiplex PCR; TCRdb's copy has only in-frame clones and lacks some. The data show nearly 2 million clones, just under 95% seen once. Naive-designated CD8 cells lacked CD45RO, were positively enriched for CCR7, and omitted terminally differentiated effector memory CD45RA+ cells. Free of recent acute infections or vaccinations, the donors were healthy HIV-negative adults.

The chain recombines TRBV6-5 with TRBJ2-1; 7 positions agree with TRBD2. The sequencing input was naive CD8+ T cells sorted from blood. The clonotype comes from a man between 18 and 35 years old in good health. CDR3 protein: CASSYGGEAYNEQFF. The CDR3 nucleotides read TGTGCCAGCAGTTACGGGGGGGAGGCCTACAATGAGCAGTTCTTC.